Reported below is one TCR beta chain. The antigen is undetermined. These data belong to a study of T cells in Graves' hyperthyroidism and ophthalmopathy. Study findings and constraints: Researchers report that a 13 V-J model separated ophthalmopathy from stable hyperthyroidism.

RNA transcripts were the template for amplifying TCR beta CDR3 regions. HTBI primers drove first-round RT-PCR of the TCR CDR3. TCRdb analysed the multiplex PCR reads with MiXCR anew, one entry per CDR3 protein. Found here are approximately 570,000 distinct CDR3 sequences, roughly 21% of them singletons; the top ten hold about 50%. Inclusion characteristics of ophthalmopathy patients comprised a Clinical Activity Score of at least 3, a NOSPECS grade of at least 4, and duration under 3 months. What was sequenced was blood. This receptor was obtained from a man aged 35 to 55 with Graves' ophthalmopathy.

CDR3 sequence (DNA): TGTGCCAGCACTCCCCTCTCACGTGGGGACTATGGCTACACCTTC. Amino acids: CASTPLSRGDYGYTF. The chain has TRBV7-9 and TRBJ1-2, with D hard to call. The germline gives CDR1 SEHNR, CDR2 FQNEAQ (reference sequence). This CDR3 has 15 residues. V lost 7 bases to trimming and J lost 3 bases, with 18 bases between them.